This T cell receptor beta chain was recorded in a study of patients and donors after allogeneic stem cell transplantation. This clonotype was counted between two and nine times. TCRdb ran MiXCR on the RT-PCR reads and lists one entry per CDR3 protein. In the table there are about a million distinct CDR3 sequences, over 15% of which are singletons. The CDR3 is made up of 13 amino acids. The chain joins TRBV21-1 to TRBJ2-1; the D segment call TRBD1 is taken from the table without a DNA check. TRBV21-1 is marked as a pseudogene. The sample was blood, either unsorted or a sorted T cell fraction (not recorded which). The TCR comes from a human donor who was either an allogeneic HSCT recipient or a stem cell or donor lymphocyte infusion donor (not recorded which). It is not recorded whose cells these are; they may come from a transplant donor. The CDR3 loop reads CAAPGRNDNEQFF. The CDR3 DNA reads TGTGCCGCCCCGGGTAGGAACGACAATGAGCAGTTCTTC.